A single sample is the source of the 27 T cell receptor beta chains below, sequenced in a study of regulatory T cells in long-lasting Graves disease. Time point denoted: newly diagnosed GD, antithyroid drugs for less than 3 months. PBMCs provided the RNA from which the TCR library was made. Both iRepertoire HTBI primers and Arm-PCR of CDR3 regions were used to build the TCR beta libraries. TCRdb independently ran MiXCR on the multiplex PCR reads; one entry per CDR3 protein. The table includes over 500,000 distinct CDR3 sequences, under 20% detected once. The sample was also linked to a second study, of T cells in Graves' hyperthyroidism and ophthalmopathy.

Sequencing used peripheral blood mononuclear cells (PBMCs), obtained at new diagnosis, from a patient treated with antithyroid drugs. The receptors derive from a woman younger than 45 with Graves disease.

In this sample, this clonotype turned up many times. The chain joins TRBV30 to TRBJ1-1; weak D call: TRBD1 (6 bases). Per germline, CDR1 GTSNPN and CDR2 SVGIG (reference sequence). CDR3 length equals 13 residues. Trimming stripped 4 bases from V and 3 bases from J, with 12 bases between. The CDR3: CAWNGGLHTEAFF. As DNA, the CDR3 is TGTGCCTGGAATGGGGGGCTTCACACTGAAGCTTTCTTT.

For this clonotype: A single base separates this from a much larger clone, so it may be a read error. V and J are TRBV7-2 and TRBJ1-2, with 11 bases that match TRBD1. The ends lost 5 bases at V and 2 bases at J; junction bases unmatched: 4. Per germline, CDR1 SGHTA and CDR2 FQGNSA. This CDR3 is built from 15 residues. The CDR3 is CTSSPGDRGNYGYTF. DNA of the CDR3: TGTACCAGCAGCCCCGGGGACAGGGGGAACTATGGCTACACCTTC.

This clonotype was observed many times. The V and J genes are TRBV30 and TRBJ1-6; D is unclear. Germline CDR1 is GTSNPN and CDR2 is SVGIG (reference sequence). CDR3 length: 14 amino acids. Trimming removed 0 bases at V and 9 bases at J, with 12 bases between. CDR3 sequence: CAWSVAGLGSPLHF. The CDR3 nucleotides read TGTGCCTGGAGTGTGGCCGGGCTGGGTTCACCCCTCCACTTT.

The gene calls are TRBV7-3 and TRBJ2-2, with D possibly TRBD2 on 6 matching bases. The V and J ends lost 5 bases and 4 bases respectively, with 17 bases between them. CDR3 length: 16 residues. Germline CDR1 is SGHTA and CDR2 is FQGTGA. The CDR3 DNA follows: TGTGCCAGCAGCGCCCTCCCGGGACTTATCACCGGGGAGCTGTTTTTT. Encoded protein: CASSALPGLITGELFF.

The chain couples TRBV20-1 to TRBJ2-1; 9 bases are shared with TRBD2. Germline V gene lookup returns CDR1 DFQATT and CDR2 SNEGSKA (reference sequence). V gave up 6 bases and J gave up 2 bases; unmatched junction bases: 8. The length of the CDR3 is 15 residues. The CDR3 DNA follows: TGCAGTGCACCCCGACTAGCGGCCACCTACAATGAGCAGTTCTTC. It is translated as CSAPRLAATYNEQFF.

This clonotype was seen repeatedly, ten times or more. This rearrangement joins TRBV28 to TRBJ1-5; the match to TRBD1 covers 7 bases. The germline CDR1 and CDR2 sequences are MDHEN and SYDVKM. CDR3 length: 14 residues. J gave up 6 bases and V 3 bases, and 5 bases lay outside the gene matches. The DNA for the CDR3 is TGTGCCAGCAGTTTCTTAGGGGGCGGTCAGCCCCAGCATTTT. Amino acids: CASSFLGGGQPQHF.

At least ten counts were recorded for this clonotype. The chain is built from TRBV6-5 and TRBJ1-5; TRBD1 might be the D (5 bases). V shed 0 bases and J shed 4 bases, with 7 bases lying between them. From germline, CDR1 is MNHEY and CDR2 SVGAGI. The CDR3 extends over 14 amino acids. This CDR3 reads CASSYSGVNQPQHF. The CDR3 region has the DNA TGTGCCAGCAGTTACTCGGGGGTGAATCAGCCCCAGCATTTT.

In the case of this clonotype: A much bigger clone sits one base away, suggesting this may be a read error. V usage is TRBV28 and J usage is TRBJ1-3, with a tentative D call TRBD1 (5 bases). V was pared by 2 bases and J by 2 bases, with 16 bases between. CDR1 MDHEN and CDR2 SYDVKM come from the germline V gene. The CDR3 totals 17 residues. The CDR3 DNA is TGTGCCAGCAGTTTAGGGGCAGGTCAATTCCCTGGAAACACCATATATTTT. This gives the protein CASSLGAGQFPGNTIYF.

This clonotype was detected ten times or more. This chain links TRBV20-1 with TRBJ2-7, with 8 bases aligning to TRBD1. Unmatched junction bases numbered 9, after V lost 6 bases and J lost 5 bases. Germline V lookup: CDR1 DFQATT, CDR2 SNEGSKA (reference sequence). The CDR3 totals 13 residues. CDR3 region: CSAWGSGGNEQYF. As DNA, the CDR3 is TGCAGTGCGTGGGGGTCAGGGGGCAACGAGCAGTACTTC.

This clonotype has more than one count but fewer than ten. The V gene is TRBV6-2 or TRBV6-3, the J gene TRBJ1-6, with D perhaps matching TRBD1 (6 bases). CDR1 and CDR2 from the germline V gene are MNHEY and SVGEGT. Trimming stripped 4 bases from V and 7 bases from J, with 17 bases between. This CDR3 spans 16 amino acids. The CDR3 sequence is CASSSGGGLKNSPLHF. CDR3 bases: TGTGCCAGCAGTTCCGGGGGGGGGCTTAAAAATTCACCCCTCCACTTT.

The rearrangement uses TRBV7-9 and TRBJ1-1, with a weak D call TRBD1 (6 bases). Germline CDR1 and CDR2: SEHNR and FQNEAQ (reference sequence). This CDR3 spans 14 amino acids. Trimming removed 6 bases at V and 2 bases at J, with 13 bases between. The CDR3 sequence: CASREQGLNTEAFF. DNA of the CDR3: TGTGCCAGCAGGGAACAGGGCCTTAACACTGAAGCTTTCTTT.

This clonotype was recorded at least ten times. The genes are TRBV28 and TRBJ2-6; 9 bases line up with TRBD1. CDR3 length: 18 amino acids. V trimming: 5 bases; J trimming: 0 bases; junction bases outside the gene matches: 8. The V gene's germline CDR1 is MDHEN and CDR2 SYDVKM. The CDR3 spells CASSGTGRTLSGANVLTF. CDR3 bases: TGTGCCAGCAGTGGGACAGGGAGAACCCTCTCTGGGGCCAACGTCCTGACTTTC.

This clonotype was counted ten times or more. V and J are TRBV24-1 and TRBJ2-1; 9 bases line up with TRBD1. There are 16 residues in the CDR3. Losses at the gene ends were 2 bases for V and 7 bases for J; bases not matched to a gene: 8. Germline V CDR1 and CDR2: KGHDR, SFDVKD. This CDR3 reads CATSDYGTGIGNEQFF. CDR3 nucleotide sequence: TGTGCCACCAGTGATTACGGGACAGGGATTGGTAATGAGCAGTTCTTC.

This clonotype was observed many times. The CDR3: CSARETGSYEQYF. DNA for the CDR3: TGCAGTGCTAGAGAGACAGGGAGCTACGAGCAGTACTTC. The rearrangement links TRBV20-1 to TRBJ2-7, with 7 positions matching TRBD1. V dropped 0 bases and J dropped 3; count of bases not matched to a gene: 2. The CDR3 runs 13 residues. Looked up from germline, CDR1 is DFQATT and CDR2 is SNEGSKA (reference sequence).

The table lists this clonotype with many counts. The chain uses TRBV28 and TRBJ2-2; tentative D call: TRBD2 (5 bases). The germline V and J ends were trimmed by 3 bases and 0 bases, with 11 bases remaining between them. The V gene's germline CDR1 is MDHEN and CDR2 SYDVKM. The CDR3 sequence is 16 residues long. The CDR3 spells CASSFIGVTNTGELFF. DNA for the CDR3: TGTGCCAGCAGTTTTATCGGGGTGACGAACACCGGGGAGCTGTTTTTT.

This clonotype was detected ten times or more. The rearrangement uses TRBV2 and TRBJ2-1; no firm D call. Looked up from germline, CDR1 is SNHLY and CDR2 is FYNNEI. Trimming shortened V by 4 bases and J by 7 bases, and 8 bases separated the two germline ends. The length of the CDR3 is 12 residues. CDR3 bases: TGTGCCAGCAGTGCTTCCGGGAATGAGCAGTTCTTC. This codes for CASSASGNEQFF.

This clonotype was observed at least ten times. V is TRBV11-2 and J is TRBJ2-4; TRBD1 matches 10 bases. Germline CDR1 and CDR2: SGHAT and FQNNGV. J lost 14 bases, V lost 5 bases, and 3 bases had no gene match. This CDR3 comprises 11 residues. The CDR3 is CASSPGTGEYF. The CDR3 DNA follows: TGTGCCAGCAGCCCCGGGACAGGGGAGTACTTC. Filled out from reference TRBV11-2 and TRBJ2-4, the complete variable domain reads EAGVAQSPRYKIIEKRQSVAFWCNPISGHATLYWYQQILGQGPKLLIQFQNNGVVDDSQLPKDRFSAERLKGVDSTLKIQPAKLEDSAVYLCASSPGTGEYFGAGTRLSVL.

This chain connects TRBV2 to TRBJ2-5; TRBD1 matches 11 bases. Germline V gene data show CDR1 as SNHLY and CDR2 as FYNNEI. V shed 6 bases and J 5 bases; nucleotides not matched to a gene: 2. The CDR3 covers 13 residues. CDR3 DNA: TGTGCCAGCAGGGACAGGGGGCCGGAGACCCAGTACTTC. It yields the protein CASRDRGPETQYF.

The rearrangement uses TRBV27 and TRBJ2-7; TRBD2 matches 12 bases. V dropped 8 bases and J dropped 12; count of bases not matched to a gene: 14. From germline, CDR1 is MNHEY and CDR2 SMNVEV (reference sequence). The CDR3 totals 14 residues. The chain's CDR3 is CASQQTSGSPKRYF. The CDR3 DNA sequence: TGTGCCAGCCAACAGACTAGCGGGAGCCCCAAAAGGTACTTC.

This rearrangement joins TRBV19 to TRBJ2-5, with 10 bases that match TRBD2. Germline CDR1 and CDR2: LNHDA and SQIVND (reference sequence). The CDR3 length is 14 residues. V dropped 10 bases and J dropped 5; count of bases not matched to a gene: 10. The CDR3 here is CATTAGGLGETQYF. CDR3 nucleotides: TGTGCCACAACAGCGGGAGGGCTGGGGGAGACCCAGTACTTC. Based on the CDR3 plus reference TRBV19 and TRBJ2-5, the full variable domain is DGGITQSPKYLFRKEGQNVTLSCEQNLNHDAMYWYRQDPGQGLRLIYYSQIVNDFQKGDIAEGYSVSREKKESFPLTVTSAQKNPTAFYLCATTAGGLGETQYFGPGTRLLVL.

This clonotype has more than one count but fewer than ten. Here the CDR3 reads CSVRSGQGQSNQPQHF. In DNA form, the CDR3 reads TGCAGTGTACGCTCGGGACAGGGGCAAAGCAATCAGCCCCAGCATTTT. The chain carries TRBV20-1 and TRBJ1-5, with 10 bases that match TRBD1. V lost 7 bases and J lost 1; bases outside the gene matches: 10. The CDR3 runs 16 residues. Germline CDR1 reads DFQATT; CDR2 reads SNEGSKA (reference sequence).

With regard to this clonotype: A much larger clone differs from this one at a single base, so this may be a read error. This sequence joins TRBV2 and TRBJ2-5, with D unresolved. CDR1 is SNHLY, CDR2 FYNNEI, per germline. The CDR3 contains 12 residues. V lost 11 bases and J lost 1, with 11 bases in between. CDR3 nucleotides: TGTGCCGGCATCGATGGCCAAGAGACCCAGTACTTC. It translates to CAGIDGQETQYF.

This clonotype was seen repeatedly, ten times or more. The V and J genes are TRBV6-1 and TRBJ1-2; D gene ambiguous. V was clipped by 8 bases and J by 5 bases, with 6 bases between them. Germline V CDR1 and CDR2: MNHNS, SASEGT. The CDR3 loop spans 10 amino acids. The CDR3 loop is CASGKYGYTF. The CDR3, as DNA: TGTGCCAGCGGAAAATATGGCTACACCTTC.

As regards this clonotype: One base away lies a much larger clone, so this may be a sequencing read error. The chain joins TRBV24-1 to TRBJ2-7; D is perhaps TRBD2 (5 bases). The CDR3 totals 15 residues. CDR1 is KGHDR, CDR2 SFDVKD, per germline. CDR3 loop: CATSHGSFRSYEQHF. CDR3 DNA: TGTGCCACCAGCCATGGGAGTTTCAGGTCCTACGAGCAGCACTTC.

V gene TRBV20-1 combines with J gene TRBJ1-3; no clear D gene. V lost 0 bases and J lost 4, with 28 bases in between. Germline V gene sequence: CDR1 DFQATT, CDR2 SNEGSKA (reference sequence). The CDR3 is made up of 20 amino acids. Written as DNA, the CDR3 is TGCAGTGCTAGAGATTTAGGCAAGGCCAACTCCGGCGCCTCGGGAAACACCATATATTTT. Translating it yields CSARDLGKANSGASGNTIYF.

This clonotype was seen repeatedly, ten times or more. The CDR3 loop reads CASSPAGTLTEAFF. The CDR3 bases are TGTGCCAGCTCACCAGCCGGGACGCTGACTGAAGCTTTCTTT. The rearrangement uses TRBV18 and TRBJ1-1; tentative D call: TRBD1 (5 bases). Deletions cut 2 bases from V and 5 bases from J, with 12 bases between. The CDR3 runs to 14 residues. The V gene's germline CDR1 is KGHSH and CDR2 LQKENI.

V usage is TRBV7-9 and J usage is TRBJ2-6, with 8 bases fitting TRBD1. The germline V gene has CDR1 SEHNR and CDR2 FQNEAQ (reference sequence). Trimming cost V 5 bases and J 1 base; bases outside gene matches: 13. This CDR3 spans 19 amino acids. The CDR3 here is CASSPLLGQGLSGANVLTF. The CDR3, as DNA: TGTGCCAGCAGCCCCCTCTTAGGACAGGGTCTATCTGGGGCCAACGTCCTGACTTTC.